This TCR beta chain came from a study of cytomegalovirus exposure and HLA in healthy donors. Deletions cut 2 bases from V and 9 bases from J, with 14 bases between. The germline CDR1 and CDR2 sequences are MGHRA and YSYEKL. This CDR3 comprises 14 residues. The PCR was carried out with 60 Vbeta primers and 13 Jbeta primers. TCRdb keeps only in-frame clones here, not all; method: immunoSEQ multiplex PCR. This table holds 150,000 to 200,000 clones, approximately 88% found once. This chain links TRBV4-1 with TRBJ2-1; TRBD2 might be the D (5 bases). The sequenced sample consisted of PBMCs. This receptor was obtained from a boy between 5 and 17 years old in good health and CMV-seronegative. The CDR3: CASSQPPGFREQFF. The CDR3 DNA follows: TGCGCCAGCAGCCAACCACCGGGATTCCGTGAGCAGTTCTTC.